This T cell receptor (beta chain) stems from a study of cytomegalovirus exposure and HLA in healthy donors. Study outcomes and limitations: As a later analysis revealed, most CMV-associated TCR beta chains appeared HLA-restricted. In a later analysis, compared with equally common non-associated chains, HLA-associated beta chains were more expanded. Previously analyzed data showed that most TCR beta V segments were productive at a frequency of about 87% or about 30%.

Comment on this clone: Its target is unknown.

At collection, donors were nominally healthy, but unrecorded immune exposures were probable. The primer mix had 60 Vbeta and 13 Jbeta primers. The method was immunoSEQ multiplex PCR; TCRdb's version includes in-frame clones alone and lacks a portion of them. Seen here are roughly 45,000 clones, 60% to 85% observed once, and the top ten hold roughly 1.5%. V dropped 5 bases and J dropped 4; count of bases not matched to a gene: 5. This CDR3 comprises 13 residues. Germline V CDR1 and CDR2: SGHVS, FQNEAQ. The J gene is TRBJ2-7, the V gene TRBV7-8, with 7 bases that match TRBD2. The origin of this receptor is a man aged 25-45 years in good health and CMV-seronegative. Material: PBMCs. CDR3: CASSSSGPYEQYF. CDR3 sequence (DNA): TGTGCCAGCAGCAGTAGCGGGCCTTACGAGCAGTACTTC.